This T cell receptor (beta chain) was obtained from a study of CD8+CD57+ T cells in acquired aplastic anemia. TCR beta VDJ and CDR3 profiles were obtained from a genomic DNA template. TCRdb analysed the reads with MiXCR anew, one entry per CDR3 protein. This sample has 450,000 to 550,000 distinct CDR3 sequences; roughly 34% occur once, and the top ten carry around 0.82%. The authors sequenced patients whose flow cytometry had shown CD8+CD57+ cell expansion. The sample was sorted CD4+, CD8+, or CD8+CD57+ T cells (not recorded which) from PBMCs. This receptor was identified in a human donor with aplastic anemia.

The CDR3 nucleotides are TGTGCCTGGAGCGCCTGGACAGGGGGATCTGGAAACACCATATATTTT. Amino acid sequence: CAWSAWTGGSGNTIYF. The J gene is TRBJ1-3, the V gene TRBV30, with 10 bases aligning to TRBD1. CDR1 GTSNPN and CDR2 SVGIG come from the germline V gene (reference sequence). V lost 3 bases, J lost 1 base, and 6 bases stayed unmatched. The CDR3 extends over 16 amino acids.